This T cell receptor (beta chain) was captured by sequencing in a study of shared clonotypes between healthy human individuals. Study-wide results and caveats: Between a few donors, naive CD4 clonotypes were shared at a level of about 5%. In having few donors, the study represented limited genetic and exposure-history diversity. Though the depth was large, rarefaction showed that sorted-subset sequencing was incomplete.

Produced via immunoSEQ multiplex PCR; TCRdb's table is partial and in-frame only. The data show about 2.3 million clones, approximately 90% seen once. Germline CDR1 is SQVTM and CDR2 is ANQGSEA. The CDR3 is 13 amino acids. V lost 7 bases and J lost 2; bases outside the gene matches: 7. In the CD4+ fraction, cells were divided into CD45RA+ naive and CD45RA-negative memory subsets. As regards this clone: Its cognate antigen is unknown.

V usage is TRBV29-1 and J usage is TRBJ2-5; TRBD1 aligns across 7 bases. The specimen was naive CD4+ T cells from PBMCs. The subset denotes: CD45RA+ positively selected. The clonotype comes from a man younger than 35 in good health. Some clones in this sample may be carry-over from other donors' samples. The CDR3 DNA sequence: TGCAGCGCCCTGGGACAGACTCAAGAGACCCAGTACTTC. Its protein product is CSALGQTQETQYF.